This TCR beta chain was documented in a study of esophageal squamous cell carcinoma under preoperative chemotherapy. Study in general: Samples included peripheral blood T cells as well as tumor-infiltrating lymphocytes.

MiXCR, applied by TCRdb to the PCR reads, yields one record per CDR3 protein. The data contain over 25,000 distinct CDR3 sequences, around 50% of them singletons. V lost 5 bases to trimming and J lost 2 bases; unmatched junction nucleotides: 14. CDR1 and CDR2 (germline): SSHAT, FNYEAQ (reference sequence). The CDR3 runs 17 residues. Time point reported: after preoperative PTX-NDP chemotherapy. This clonotype has ten or more counts. The source is a human donor with esophageal squamous cell carcinoma. The donor label of this sample is uncertain. V usage is TRBV7-7 and J usage is TRBJ2-5; 7 nucleotides agree with TRBD2. Collection of the sample occurred from a patient given preoperative chemotherapy. The CDR3 loop reads CASSPNPPGTIQETQYF. CDR3 DNA: TGTGCCAGCAGCCCAAACCCCCCCGGGACTATTCAAGAGACCCAGTACTTC.